The clone carrying this T cell receptor (beta chain) was observed many times. The V gene's germline CDR1 is DFQATT and CDR2 SNEGSKA (reference sequence). Trimming took 6 bases from V and 3 from J, leaving 9 bases between them. The CDR3 consists of 12 residues. These data belong to a study of patients and donors after allogeneic stem cell transplantation. TCRdb passed the RT-PCR reads through MiXCR, listing each CDR3 protein once. The sample has 410,000 or so distinct CDR3 sequences, roughly 17% seen once. Source material: blood, either unsorted or a sorted T cell fraction (not recorded which). V and J are TRBV20-1 and TRBJ2-1; D is perhaps TRBD1 (6 bases). This receptor was identified in a human donor who was either an allogeneic HSCT recipient or a stem cell or donor lymphocyte infusion donor (not recorded which). It is not recorded whose cells these are; they may come from a transplant donor. In DNA, the CDR3 is TGCAGTGCCTCGGACAGCTACAATGAGCAGTTCTTC. Protein sequence: CSASDSYNEQFF.